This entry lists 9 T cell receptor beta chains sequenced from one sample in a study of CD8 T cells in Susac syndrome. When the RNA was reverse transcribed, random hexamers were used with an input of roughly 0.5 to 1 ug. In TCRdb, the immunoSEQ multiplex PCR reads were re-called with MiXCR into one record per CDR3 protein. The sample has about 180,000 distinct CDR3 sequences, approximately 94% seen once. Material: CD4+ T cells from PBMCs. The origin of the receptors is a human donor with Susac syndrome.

In nucleotides, the CDR3 is TGTGCCAGCAGTCGCGACAGAGAGACTGAAGCTTTCTTT. This sequence encodes CASSRDRETEAFF. The chain joins TRBV27 to TRBJ1-1; D possibly corresponds to TRBD1 (5 bases). V was cut by 5 bases and J by 5 bases, with 12 bases left in between. The germline V gene encodes CDR1 MNHEY and CDR2 SMNVEV (reference sequence). This CDR3 region has 13 residues.

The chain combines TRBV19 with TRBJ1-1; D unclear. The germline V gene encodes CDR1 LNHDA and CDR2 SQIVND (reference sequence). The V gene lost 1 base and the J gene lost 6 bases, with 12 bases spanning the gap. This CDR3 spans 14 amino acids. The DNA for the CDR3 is TGTGCCAGTAGTATAGGACGGGGTATGTCTGAAGCTTTCTTT. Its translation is CASSIGRGMSEAFF.

This CDR3 reads CASSARTSDTDTQYF. The CDR3 DNA follows: TGTGCCAGCAGCGCCCGGACTAGCGACACAGATACGCAGTATTTT. V and J are TRBV7-2 and TRBJ2-3; 9 bases are shared with TRBD2. Germline V CDR1 and CDR2: SGHTA, FQGNSA. J was trimmed by 2 bases and V by 5 bases; bases with no gene match: 5. The CDR3 is 15 amino acids.

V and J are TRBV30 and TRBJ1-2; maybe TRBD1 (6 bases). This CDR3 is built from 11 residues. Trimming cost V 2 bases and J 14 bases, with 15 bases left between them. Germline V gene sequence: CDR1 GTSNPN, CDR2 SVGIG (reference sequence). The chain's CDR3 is CAWSQQGEETF. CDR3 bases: TGTGCCTGGAGTCAACAGGGAGAGGAAACCTTC.

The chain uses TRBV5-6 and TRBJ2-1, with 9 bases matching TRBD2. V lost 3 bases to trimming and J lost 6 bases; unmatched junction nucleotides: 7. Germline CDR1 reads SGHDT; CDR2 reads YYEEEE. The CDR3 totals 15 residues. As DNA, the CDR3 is TGTGCCAGCAGCTCACTGGGGACTAGCTTCAATGAGCAGTTCTTC. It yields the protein CASSSLGTSFNEQFF.

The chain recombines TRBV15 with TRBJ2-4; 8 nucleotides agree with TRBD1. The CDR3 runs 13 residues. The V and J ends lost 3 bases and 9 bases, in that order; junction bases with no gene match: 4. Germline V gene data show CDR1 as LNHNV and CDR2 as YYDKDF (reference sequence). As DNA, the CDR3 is TGTGCCACCAGCAGCAGGGGGCTGAGCATTCAGTACTTC. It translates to CATSSRGLSIQYF.

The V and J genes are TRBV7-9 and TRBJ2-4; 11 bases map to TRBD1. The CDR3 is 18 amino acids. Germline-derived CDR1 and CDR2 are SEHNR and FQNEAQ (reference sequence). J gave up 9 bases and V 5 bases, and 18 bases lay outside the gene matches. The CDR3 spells CASSPPPRTGGPGGIQYF. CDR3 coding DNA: TGTGCCAGCAGCCCCCCCCCTCGGACAGGGGGCCCCGGTGGCATTCAGTACTTC.

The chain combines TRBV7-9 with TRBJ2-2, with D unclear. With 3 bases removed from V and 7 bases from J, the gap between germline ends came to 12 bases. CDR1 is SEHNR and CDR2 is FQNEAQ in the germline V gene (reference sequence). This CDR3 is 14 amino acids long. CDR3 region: CASSLADLGGELFF. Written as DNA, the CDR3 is TGTGCCAGCAGCTTGGCAGACCTAGGCGGGGAGCTGTTTTTT. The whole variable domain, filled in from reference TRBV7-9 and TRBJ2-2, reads DTGVSQNPRHKITKRGQNVTFRCDPISEHNRLYWYRQTLGQGPEFLTYFQNEAQLEKSRLLSDRFSAERPKGSFSTLEIQRTEQGDSAMYLCASSLADLGGELFFGEGSRLTVL.

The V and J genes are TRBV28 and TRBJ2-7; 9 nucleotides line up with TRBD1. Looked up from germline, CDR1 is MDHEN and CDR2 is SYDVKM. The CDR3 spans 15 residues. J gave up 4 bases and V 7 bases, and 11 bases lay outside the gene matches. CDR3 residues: CASIGPGQGAYEQYF. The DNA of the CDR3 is TGTGCCAGCATAGGTCCGGGACAGGGAGCTTACGAGCAGTACTTC.